This T cell receptor (beta chain) was documented in a study of CXCR3-negative and CXCR3-positive naive CD8 T cells. UMI-labeled TRB cDNA libraries were prepared by 5' RACE. TCRdb reprocessed the 5' RACE reads, keeping one entry per CDR3 protein, no DNA. Its table lists some 22,000 distinct CDR3 sequences. Study-level results: Higher TRB CDR3 hydrophobicity marked CXCR3-positive naive cells relative to CXCR3-negative naive cells. Diversity in memory CD8+ cells fell much lower than the comparably high levels seen in both naive subsets. Naive CXCR3-positive and CXCR3-negative cells shared similar TRBV-TRBJ usage, unlike memory cells. Partly lower CXCR3 expression followed cryopreservation, and most assays relied on fresh PBMCs.

To note about this clonotype: The antigen is unknown.

CDR1 and CDR2 from the germline V gene are MNHNY and SVGAGI (reference sequence). The CDR3 is 18 amino acids. This clonotype was obtained from a human donor in good health. Some clones in this sample may be carry-over from other donors' samples. Specimen: naive CXCR3- CD8+ T cells from blood. Subset: CD45RO-CCR7+CD27+CD95- naive CD8+ T cells lacking CXCR3 (TNR3-). The rearrangement joins TRBV6-6 to TRBJ2-3; TCRdb outputs TRBD1, but without DNA this stays unchecked. CDR3 region: CASSHTMYRGESTDTQYF.